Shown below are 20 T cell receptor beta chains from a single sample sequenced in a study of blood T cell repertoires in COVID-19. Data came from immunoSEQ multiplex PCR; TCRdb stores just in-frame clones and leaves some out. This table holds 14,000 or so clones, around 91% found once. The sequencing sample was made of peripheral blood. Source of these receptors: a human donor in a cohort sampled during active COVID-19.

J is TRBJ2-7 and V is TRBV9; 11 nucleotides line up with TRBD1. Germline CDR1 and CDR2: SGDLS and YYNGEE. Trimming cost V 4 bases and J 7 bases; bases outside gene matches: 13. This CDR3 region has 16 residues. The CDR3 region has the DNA TGTGCCAGCAGCTTAACCGGGACAGGGGGTTATAGTGAGCAGTACTTC. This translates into CASSLTGTGGYSEQYF.

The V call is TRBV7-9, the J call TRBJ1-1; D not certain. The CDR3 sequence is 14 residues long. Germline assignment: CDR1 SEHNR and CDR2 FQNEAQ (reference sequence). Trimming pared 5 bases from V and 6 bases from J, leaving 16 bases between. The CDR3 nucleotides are TGTGCCAGCAGCCCCCCCTACGTCCCCTCTGAAGCTTTCTTT. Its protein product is CASSPPYVPSEAFF. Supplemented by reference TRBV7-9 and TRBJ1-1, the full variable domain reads DTGVSQNPRHKITKRGQNVTFRCDPISEHNRLYWYRQTLGQGPEFLTYFQNEAQLEKSRLLSDRFSAERPKGSFSTLEIQRTEQGDSAMYLCASSPPYVPSEAFFGQGTRLTVV.

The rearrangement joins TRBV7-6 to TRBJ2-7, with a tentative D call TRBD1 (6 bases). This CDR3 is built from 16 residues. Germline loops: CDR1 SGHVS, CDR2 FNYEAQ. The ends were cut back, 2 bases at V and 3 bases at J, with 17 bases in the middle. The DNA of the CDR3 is TGTGCCAGCAGCTTACACCCCAGTACAGGGCTCTACGAGCAGTACTTC. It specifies CASSLHPSTGLYEQYF.

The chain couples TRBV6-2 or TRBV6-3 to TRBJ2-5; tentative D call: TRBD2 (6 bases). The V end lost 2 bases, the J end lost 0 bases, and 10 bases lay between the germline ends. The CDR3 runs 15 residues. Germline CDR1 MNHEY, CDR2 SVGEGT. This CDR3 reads CASSYVGGHQETQYF. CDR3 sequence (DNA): TGTGCCAGCAGTTACGTCGGGGGTCACCAAGAGACCCAGTACTTC.

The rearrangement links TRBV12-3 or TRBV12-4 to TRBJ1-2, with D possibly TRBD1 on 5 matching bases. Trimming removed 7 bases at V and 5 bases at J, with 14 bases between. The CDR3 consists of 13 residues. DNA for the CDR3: TGTGCCAGCACCCTCAATCGACAGTATGGCTACACCTTC. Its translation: CASTLNRQYGYTF.

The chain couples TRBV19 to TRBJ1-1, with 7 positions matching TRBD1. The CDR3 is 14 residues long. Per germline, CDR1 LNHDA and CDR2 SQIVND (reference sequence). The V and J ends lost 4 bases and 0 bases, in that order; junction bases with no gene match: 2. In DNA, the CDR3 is TGTGCCAGTAGTACCGGGACAGTGAACACTGAAGCTTTCTTT. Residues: CASSTGTVNTEAFF.

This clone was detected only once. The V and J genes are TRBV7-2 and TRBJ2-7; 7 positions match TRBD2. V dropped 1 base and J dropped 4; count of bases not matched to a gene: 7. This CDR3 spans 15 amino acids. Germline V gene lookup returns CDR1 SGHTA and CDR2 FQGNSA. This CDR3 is CASSLEIAGWYEQYF. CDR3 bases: TGTGCCAGCAGCTTAGAAATAGCGGGTTGGTACGAGCAGTACTTC.

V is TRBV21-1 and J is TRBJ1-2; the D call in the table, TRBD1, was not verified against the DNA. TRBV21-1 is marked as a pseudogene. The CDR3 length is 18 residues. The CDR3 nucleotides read TGTGCCAGCAGCAAAGCTCAGGCTAGGACAGGGCTTAGCTATGGCTACACCTTC. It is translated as CASSKAQARTGLSYGYTF.

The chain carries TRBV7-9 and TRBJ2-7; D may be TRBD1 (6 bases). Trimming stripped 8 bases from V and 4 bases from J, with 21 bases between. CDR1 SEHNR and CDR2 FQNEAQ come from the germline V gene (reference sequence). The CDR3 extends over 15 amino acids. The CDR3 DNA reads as TGTGCCAGCGCTGGGGGCAGAACTAAACCTTACGAGCAGTACTTC. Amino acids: CASAGGRTKPYEQYF.

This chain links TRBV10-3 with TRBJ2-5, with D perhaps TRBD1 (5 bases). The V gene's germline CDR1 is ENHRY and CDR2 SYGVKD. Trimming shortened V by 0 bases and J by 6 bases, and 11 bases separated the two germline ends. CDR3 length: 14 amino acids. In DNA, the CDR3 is TGTGCCATCAGTGAGTCACAGGAGATAAAGACCCAGTACTTC. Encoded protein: CAISESQEIKTQYF.

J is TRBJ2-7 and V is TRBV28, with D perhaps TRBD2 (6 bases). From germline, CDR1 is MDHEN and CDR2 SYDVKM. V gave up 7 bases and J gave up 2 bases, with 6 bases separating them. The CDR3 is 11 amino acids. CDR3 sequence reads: CASKRAYEQYF. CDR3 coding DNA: TGTGCCAGCAAGCGGGCCTACGAGCAGTACTTC.

The CDR3 protein is CASSEGQVASGAARETQYF. In DNA, the CDR3 is TGTGCCAGCAGTGAAGGTCAGGTAGCTAGCGGGGCCGCCCGGGAGACCCAGTACTTC. The rearrangement joins TRBV2 to TRBJ2-5; TRBD2 agrees at 9 bases. The CDR3 runs 19 residues. Germline CDR1 reads SNHLY; CDR2 reads FYNNEI. V lost 1 base, J lost 5 bases, and 17 bases stayed unmatched. The variable domain in full, completed from reference TRBV2 and TRBJ2-5, reads EPEVTQTPSHQVTQMGQEVILRCVPISNHLYFYWYRQILGQKVEFLVSFYNNEISEKSEIFDDQFSVERPDGSNFTLKIRSTKLEDSAMYFCASSEGQVASGAARETQYFGPGTRLLVL.

The CDR3: CASSPKGAGLSDTQYF. The CDR3 DNA is TGTGCCAGCTCACCAAAGGGTGCGGGATTGTCAGATACGCAGTATTTT. The chain uses TRBV18 and TRBJ2-3, with D possibly TRBD2 on 6 matching bases. The V end lost 2 bases, the J end lost 4 bases, and 16 bases lay between the germline ends. Germline loops: CDR1 KGHSH, CDR2 LQKENI. This CDR3 is 16 amino acids long.

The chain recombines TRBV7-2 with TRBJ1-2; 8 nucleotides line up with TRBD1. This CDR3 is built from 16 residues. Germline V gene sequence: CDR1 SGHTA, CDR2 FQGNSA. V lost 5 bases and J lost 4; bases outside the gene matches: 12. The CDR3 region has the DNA TGTGCCAGCAGCGCCCAGGGCAGAACAGGGGGCTATGGCTACACCTTC. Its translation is CASSAQGRTGGYGYTF.

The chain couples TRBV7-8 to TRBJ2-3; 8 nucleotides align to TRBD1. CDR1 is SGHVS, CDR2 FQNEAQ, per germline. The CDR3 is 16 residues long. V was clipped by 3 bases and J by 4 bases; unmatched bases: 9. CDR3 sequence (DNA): TGTGCCAGCAGCTTGATGGGCAGGGGGCGATCAGATACGCAGTATTTT. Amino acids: CASSLMGRGRSDTQYF.

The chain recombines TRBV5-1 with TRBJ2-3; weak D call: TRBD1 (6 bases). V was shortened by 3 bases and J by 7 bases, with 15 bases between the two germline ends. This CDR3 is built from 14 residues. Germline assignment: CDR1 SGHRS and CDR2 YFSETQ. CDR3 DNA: TGCGCCAGCAGCTCGGACCGGGACACCTATACGCAGTATTTT. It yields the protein CASSSDRDTYTQYF. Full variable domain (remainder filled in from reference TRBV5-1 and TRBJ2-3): KAGVTQTPRYLIKTRGQQVTLSCSPISGHRSVSWYQQTPGQGLQFLFEYFSETQRNKGNFPGRFSGRQFSNSRSEMNVSTLELGDSALYLCASSSDRDTYTQYFGPGTRLTVL.

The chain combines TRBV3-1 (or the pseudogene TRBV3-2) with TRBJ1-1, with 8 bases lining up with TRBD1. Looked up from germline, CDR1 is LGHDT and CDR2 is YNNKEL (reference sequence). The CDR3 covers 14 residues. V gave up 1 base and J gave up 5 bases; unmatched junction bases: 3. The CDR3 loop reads CASSQGRQGTEAFF. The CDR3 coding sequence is TGTGCCAGCAGCCAAGGCAGACAGGGGACTGAAGCTTTCTTT.

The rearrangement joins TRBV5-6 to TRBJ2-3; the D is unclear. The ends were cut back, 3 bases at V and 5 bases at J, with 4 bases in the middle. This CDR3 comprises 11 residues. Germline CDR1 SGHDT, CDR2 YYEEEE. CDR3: CASSSIDTQYF. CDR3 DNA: TGTGCCAGCAGCTCAATAGATACGCAGTATTTT. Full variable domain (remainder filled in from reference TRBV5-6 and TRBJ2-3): DAGVTQSPTHLIKTRGQQVTLRCSPKSGHDTVSWYQQALGQGPQFIFQYYEEEERQRGNFPDRFSGHQFPNYSSELNVNALLLGDSALYLCASSSIDTQYFGPGTRLTVL.

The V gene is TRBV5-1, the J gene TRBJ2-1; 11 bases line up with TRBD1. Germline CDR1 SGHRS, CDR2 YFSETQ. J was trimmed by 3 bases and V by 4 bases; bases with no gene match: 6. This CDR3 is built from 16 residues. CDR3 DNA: TGCGCCAGCAGCGGAAGCGGGACAGGGGGCTACAATGAGCAGTTCTTC. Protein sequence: CASSGSGTGGYNEQFF.

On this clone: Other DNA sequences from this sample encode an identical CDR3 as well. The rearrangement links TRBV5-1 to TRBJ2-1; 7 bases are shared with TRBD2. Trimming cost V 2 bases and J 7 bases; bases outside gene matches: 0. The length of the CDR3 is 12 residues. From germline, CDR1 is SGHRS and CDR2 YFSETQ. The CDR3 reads CASSFSGNEQFF. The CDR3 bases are TGCGCCAGCAGCTTTAGCGGGAATGAGCAGTTCTTC.